This T cell receptor (beta chain) was obtained from a study of blood T cells in healthy people across ages. With respect to this clonotype: One junction end does not reproduce the germline sequence, and a read error may be involved.

It was with a sample-barcoded 5' primer and a J-beta primer mix that a second PCR of about 6 to 12 cycles was run. TCRdb reprocessed the 5' RACE reads with MiXCR, giving one entry per CDR3 protein. The sample yields fewer than 750,000 distinct CDR3 sequences, around half seen once. The V gene's germline CDR1 is SGHAT and CDR2 FQNNGV. The CDR3 is made up of 17 amino acids. The clonotype originates from a man at least 80 years old in good health. This sequence joins TRBV11-2 and TRBJ2-1; D uncertain. The sample taken for sequencing was blood. The CDR3 protein is CASSSPMVPGTYNEQFF. DNA for the CDR3: TGCGCCAGCAGCTCCCCTATGGTCCCCGGCACCTACAATGAGCAGTTCTTC.